One and the same sample provided the 3 T cell receptor beta chains below, sequenced in a study of post-analysis software for immune sequencing data. Whole-study findings and limits: Roughly five TRBV segments, including TRBV5-6, TRBV5-1 and TRBV20-1, were more frequent in patients than controls.

cDNA libraries of TCR beta carried unique molecular identifiers. TCRdb analysed the PCR reads with MiXCR anew, one entry per CDR3 protein. This table has 400,000 to 500,000 distinct CDR3 sequences, approximately 39% appearing once. These TCRs are of unknown antigen specificity. What was sequenced was blood. These receptors came from a girl aged 2-10 years with multiple sclerosis.

This clonotype occurred once. This chain joins TRBV5-1 and TRBJ2-7, with no clear D. The CDR3 runs to 13 residues. Germline lookup yields CDR1 SGHRS and CDR2 YFSETQ. Trimming took 3 bases from V and 0 from J, leaving 7 bases between them. CDR3 sequence: CASSYANSYEQYF. CDR3 DNA: TGCGCCAGCAGCTACGCCAACTCCTACGAGCAGTACTTC.

In this sample, this clonotype turned up a few times. This rearrangement joins TRBV15 to TRBJ2-1; no clear D gene. V lost 2 bases and J lost 0, with 11 bases in between. Germline V lookup: CDR1 LNHNV, CDR2 YYDKDF (reference sequence). The CDR3 has 16 amino acids. The CDR3 is CATSRNPQLSYNEQFF. The CDR3 coding sequence is TGTGCCACCAGCAGAAATCCCCAACTCTCCTACAATGAGCAGTTCTTC.

The chain couples TRBV29-1 to TRBJ1-2; D unresolved. The CDR3 is made up of 10 amino acids. The germline V and J ends were trimmed by 3 bases and 8 bases, with 7 bases remaining between them. CDR1 is SQVTM and CDR2 is ANQGSEA in the germline V gene. In DNA, the CDR3 is TGCAGCGTTGATAGAAGCGGCTACACCTTC. Translated: CSVDRSGYTF. The whole variable domain, remainder taken from reference TRBV29-1 and TRBJ1-2, is SAVISQKPSRDICQRGTSLTIQCQVDSQVTMMFWYRQQPGQSLTLIATANQGSEATYESGFVIDKFPISRPNLTFSTLTVSNMSPEDSSIYLCSVDRSGYTFGSGTRLTVV.